One sample yielded the 10 T cell receptor beta chains listed below, sequenced in a study of human T cells and chemical hapten exposure. Noted time point: pre-sensitization, week 0. Sample treatment: therapeutic diphenylcyclopropenone sensitization with weekly scalp DPC. RNA extraction used unfractionated whole blood as the source of total RNA. Using its own MiXCR run on the RACE reads, TCRdb lists one record per CDR3 protein. In the table there are roughly 50,000 distinct CDR3 sequences, approximately 9.6% of which are singletons. This specimen consisted of whole blood, obtained in connection with sensitization to the hapten diphenylcyclopropenone (DPC). The receptor source for this set is a woman under 40 with alopecia areata. Some clones in this sample may be carry-over from other donors' samples.

This clonotype was seen only a few times. The chain combines TRBV20-1 with TRBJ1-4; D is uncertain. V was pared by 6 bases and J by 4 bases, with 15 bases between. The CDR3 spans 14 residues. Germline V lookup: CDR1 DFQATT, CDR2 SNEGSKA (reference sequence). CDR3 nucleotide sequence: TGCAGTGCACAGCCTCTGGGGAGTAATGAAAAACTGTTTTTT. Translating gives CSAQPLGSNEKLFF.

CDR3 protein: CATSRELAGVGNEQFF. The CDR3 nucleotides read TGTGCCACCAGCAGAGAGCTAGCGGGGGTGGGAAATGAGCAGTTCTTC. The rearrangement links TRBV15 to TRBJ2-1; 10 nucleotides line up with TRBD2. The V gene end was trimmed by 0 bases and the J gene end by 7 bases; junction bases not matched to a gene: 6. The CDR3 covers 16 residues. CDR1 LNHNV and CDR2 YYDKDF come from the germline V gene (reference sequence).

The sample holds a few counts of this clonotype. The rearrangement joins TRBV5-1 to TRBJ2-1; the match to TRBD2 covers 11 bases. This CDR3 is 15 amino acids long. Germline lookup yields CDR1 SGHRS and CDR2 YFSETQ. The trim removed 0 bases at V and 10 bases at J, leaving 6 bases unmatched. The CDR3 DNA reads as TGCGCCAGCAGCTTGGGTAGCGGGGGGGCTAGCGAGCAGTTCTTC. Translating gives CASSLGSGGASEQFF.

This clonotype was detected many times. The chain links TRBV2 to TRBJ1-1; the D is unclear. V dropped 6 bases and J dropped 5 bases, with 16 bases sitting between them. Germline CDR1 reads SNHLY; CDR2 reads FYNNEI. This CDR3 comprises 14 residues. Here the CDR3 reads CASSKIGSGTEAFF. The CDR3 DNA follows: TGTGCCAGCAGCAAGATAGGGTCAGGAACTGAAGCTTTCTTT. The variable domain in full, completed from reference TRBV2 and TRBJ1-1, reads EPEVTQTPSHQVTQMGQEVILRCVPISNHLYFYWYRQILGQKVEFLVSFYNNEISEKSEIFDDQFSVERPDGSNFTLKIRSTKLEDSAMYFCASSKIGSGTEAFFGQGTRLTVV.

This clonotype has at least ten counts. The chain employs TRBV21-1 and TRBJ2-2; the tabulated D call, TRBD2, remains unverified against the DNA. TRBV21-1 is classified as a pseudogene. CDR3 length equals 13 residues. In DNA, the CDR3 is TGTGCCAGCAGACTAGTAGTTGCCGGGGAGCTGTTTTTT. Its translation is CASRLVVAGELFF.

The V and J genes are TRBV12-3 or TRBV12-4 and TRBJ1-1; no clear D gene. This CDR3 region has 12 residues. Between the trimmed V and J ends, which lost 3 bases and 0 bases, there was a span of 2 bases. The CDR3 spells CASSFLNTEAFF. In DNA, the CDR3 is TGTGCCAGCAGTTTTCTGAACACTGAAGCTTTCTTT.

This clonotype was recorded many times. V is TRBV9 and J is TRBJ1-5, with TRBD1 matching over 8 bases. The CDR3 has 15 amino acids. CDR1 and CDR2 from the germline V gene are SGDLS and YYNGEE. V shed 0 bases, J shed 1 base, and the junction held 0 bases outside the gene matches. Here the CDR3 DNA reads TGTGCCAGCAGCGTAGGGACAGGGAGCAATCAGCCCCAGCATTTT. Translated, it gives CASSVGTGSNQPQHF.

The rearrangement joins TRBV5-1 to TRBJ1-3, with TRBD1 matching over 7 bases. Germline CDR1 reads SGHRS; CDR2 reads YFSETQ. The V gene end was trimmed by 0 bases and the J gene end by 4 bases; junction bases not matched to a gene: 7. The CDR3 spans 16 residues. The CDR3 is CASSLAGTALGNTIYF. DNA of the CDR3: TGCGCCAGCAGCTTGGCCGGGACAGCGCTAGGAAACACCATATATTTT.

The J gene is TRBJ2-7, the V gene TRBV6-5, with 7 bases that match TRBD1. The CDR3 totals 16 residues. Germline CDR1 reads MNHEY; CDR2 reads SVGAGI. V dropped 0 bases and J dropped 0; count of bases not matched to a gene: 5. CDR3 in amino acids: CASSYSGQVSSYEQYF. DNA for the CDR3: TGTGCCAGCAGTTACTCTGGACAGGTTAGCTCCTACGAGCAGTACTTC.

This clonotype showed up many times. This chain joins TRBV7-2 and TRBJ1-3; tentatively, D is TRBD1 (5 bases). Germline-derived CDR1 and CDR2 are SGHTA and FQGNSA. The CDR3 extends over 14 amino acids. The ends were cut back, 4 bases at V and 8 bases at J, with 15 bases in the middle. CDR3: CASSSGQGRDTIYF. The CDR3 DNA follows: TGTGCCAGCAGCTCTGGACAAGGCCGGGACACCATATATTTT.